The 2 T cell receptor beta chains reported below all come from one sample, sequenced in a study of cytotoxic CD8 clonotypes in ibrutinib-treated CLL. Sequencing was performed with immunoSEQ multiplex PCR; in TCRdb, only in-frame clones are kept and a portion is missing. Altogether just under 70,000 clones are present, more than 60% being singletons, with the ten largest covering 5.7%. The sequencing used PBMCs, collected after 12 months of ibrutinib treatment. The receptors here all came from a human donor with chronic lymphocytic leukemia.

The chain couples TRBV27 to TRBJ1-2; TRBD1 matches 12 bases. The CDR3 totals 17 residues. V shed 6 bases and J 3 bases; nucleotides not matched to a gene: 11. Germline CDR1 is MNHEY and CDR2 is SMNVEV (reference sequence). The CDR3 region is CASRGRDRGRLDYGYTF. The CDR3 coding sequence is TGTGCCAGCAGGGGGCGGGACAGGGGGCGCCTGGACTATGGCTACACCTTC.

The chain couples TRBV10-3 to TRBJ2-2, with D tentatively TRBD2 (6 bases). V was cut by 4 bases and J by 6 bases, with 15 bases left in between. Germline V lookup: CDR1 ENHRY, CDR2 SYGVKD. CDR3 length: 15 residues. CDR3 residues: CAISVEGWGAGELFF. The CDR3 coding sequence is TGTGCCATCAGTGTGGAGGGTTGGGGGGCCGGGGAGCTGTTTTTT.